The following is a TCR beta chain sequence with its context. This sample was included in a study of blood T cell repertoires in COVID-19. Libraries were prepared by immunoSEQ multiplex PCR; TCRdb keeps only in-frame clonotypes and omits some of them. The sample lists roughly 190,000 clones; 94% were seen once. CDR1 is SGDLS and CDR2 is YYNGEE in the germline V gene. The CDR3 sequence is 15 residues long. The ends were cut back, 2 bases at V and 7 bases at J, with 13 bases in the middle. Enrolled during active infection, Seattle patients were then followed longitudinally. The origin of this receptor is a man aged 25-40 years with COVID-19, enrolled during active disease. The sequenced sample was peripheral blood. V and J are TRBV9 and TRBJ1-6, with unresolved D. DNA of the CDR3: TGTGCCAGCAGCGTGACCCCCGGGGAAAATTCACCCCTCCACTTT. Translating gives CASSVTPGENSPLHF.